This T cell receptor beta chain was observed in a study of cytomegalovirus exposure and HLA in healthy donors. Whole-study results and caveats: The dataset shows that most TCR sequences were rare, while some public TCRs occurred in many donors.

Germline CDR1 and CDR2: ENHRY and SYGVKD. The CDR3 has 12 residues. Trimming pared 8 bases from V and 3 bases from J, leaving 10 bases between. For this clone: Its antigen remains unknown.

This table comes from immunoSEQ multiplex PCR, and its TCRdb copy is limited to in-frame clones, with some not included. Among fewer than 150,000 clones listed, around four fifths were seen once. The chain joins TRBV10-3 to TRBJ1-1; D is uncertain. The receptor was isolated from a man aged 25 to 40 in good health and CMV-seropositive. Sequenced: PBMCs. CDR3 in amino acids: CAIAQVDTEAFF. The CDR3 nucleotides read TGTGCCATCGCGCAGGTCGACACTGAAGCTTTCTTT.